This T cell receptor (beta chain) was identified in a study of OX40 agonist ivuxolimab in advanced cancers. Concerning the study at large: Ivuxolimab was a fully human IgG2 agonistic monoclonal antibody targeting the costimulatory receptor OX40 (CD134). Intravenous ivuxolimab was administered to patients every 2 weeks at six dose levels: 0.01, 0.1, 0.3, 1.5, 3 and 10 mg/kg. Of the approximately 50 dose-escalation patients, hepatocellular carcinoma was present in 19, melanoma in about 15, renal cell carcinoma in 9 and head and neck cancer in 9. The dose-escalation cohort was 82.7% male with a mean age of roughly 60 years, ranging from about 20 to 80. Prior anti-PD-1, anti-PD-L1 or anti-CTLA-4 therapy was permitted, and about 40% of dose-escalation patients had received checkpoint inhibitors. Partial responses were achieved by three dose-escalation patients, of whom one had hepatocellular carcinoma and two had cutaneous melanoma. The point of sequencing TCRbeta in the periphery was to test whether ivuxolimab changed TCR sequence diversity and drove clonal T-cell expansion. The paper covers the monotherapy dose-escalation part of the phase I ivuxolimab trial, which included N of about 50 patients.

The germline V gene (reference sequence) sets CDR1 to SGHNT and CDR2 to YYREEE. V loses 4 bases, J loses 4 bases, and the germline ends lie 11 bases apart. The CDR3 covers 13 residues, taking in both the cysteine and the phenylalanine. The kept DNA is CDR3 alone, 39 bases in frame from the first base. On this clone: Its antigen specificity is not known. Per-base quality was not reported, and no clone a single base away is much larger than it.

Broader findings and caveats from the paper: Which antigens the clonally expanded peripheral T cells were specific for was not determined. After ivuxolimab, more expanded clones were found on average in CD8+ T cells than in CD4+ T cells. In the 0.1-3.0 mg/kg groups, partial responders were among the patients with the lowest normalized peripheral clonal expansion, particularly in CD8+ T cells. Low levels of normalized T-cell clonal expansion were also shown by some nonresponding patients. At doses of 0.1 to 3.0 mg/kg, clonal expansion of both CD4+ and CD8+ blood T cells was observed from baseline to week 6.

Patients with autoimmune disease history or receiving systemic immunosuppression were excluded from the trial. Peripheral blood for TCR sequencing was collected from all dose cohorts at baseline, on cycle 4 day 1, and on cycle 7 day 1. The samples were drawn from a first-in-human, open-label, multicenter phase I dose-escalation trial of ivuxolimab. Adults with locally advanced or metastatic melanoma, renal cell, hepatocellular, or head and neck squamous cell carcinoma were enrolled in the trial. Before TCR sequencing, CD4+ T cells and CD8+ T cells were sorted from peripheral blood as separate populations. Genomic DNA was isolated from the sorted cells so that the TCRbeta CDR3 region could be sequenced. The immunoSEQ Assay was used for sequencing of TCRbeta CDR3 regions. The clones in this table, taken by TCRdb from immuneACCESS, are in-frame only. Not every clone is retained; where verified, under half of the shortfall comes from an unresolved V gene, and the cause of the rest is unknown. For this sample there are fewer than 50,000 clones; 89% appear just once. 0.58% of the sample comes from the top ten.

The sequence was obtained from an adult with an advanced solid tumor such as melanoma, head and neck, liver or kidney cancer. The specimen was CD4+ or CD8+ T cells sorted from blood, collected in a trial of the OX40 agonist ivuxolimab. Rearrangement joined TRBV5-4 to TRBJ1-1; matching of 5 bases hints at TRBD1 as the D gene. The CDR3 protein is CASSLNQGTEAFF. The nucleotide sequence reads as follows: TGTGCCAGCAGCCTTAATCAGGGCACTGAAGCTTTCTTT.